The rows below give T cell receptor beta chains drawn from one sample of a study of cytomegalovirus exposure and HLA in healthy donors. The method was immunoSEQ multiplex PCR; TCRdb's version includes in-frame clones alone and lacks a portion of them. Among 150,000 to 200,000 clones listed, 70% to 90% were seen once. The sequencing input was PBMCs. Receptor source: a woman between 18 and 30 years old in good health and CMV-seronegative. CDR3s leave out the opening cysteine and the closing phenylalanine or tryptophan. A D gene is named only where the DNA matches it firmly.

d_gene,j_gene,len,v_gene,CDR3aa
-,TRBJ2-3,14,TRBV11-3,ASSSGGGMITDTQY
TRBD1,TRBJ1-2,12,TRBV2,ASSAETGASGYT
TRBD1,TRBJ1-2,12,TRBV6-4,ASSERGQGSGYT
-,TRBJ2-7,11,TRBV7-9,ASRRVSSYEQY
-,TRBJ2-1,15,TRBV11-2,ASSLDLRGYSYNEQF
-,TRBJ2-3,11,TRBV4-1,ASSQVPPTRGY
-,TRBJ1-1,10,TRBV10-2,ASISSNTEAF
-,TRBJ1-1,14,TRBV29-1,SVEDLQGRRNTEAF
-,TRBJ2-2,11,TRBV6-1,ASPREYTGELF
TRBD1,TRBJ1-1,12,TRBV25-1,ASTSGTANTEAF
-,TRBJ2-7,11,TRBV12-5,ASGPTGTYEQY
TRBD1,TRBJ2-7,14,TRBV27,ASSGARDRFSYEQY
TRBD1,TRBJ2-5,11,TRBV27,ASSRQGVETQY
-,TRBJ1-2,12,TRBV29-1,SVQFTGYDYGYT
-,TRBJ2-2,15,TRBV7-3,ASSSKGGFANTGELF
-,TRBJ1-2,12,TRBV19,ASSTGQFNYGYT
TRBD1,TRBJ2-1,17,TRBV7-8,ASSLRDRALRSSYNEQF
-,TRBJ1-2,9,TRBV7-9,ASGRIYGYT
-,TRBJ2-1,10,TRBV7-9,ASSSTRNEQF
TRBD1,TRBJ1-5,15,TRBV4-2,ASSQEADRDSNQPQH
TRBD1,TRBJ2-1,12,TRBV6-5,ASSYGDSHNEQF
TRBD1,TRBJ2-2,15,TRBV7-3,ASSLGDREGFTGELF
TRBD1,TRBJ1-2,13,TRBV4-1,ASSQDGTGTYGYT
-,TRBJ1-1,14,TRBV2,ASSEASSLMNTEAF
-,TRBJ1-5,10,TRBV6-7,ASQLSNQPQH
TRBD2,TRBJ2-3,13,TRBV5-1,ASSLAGASGDTQY
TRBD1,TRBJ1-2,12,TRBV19,ASRVQGADYGYT
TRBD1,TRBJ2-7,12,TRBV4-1,ASSQGTGVYEQY
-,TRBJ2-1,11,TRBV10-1,ANVDFRGNEQF
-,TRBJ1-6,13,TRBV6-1,ASRDSGQLKSPLH
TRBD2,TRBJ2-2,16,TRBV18,ASSPLGSGSANTGELF
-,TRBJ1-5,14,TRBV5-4,ASSLRGGNSNQPQH
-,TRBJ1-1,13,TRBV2,ASSWREGSRTEAF
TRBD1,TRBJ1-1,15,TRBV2,ASSEALLRGRQTEAF
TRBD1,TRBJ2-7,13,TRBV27,ASRITGGLVYEQY
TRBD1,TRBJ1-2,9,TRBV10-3,ATGQGYGYT
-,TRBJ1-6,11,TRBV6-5,ASSLRGDSPLH
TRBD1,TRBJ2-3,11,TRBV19,ASADRDTDTQY
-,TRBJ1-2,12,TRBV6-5,ASSYSRGLNGYT
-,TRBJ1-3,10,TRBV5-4,ASSFQGNTIY
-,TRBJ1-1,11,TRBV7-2,ASSLAWGSEAF
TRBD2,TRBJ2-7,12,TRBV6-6,ASRPTSGTYEQY
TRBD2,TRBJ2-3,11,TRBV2,ASSGLALHTQY
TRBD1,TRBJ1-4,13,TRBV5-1,ASSLVQGGNEKLF
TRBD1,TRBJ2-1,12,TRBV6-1,ASLPQGVYNEQF
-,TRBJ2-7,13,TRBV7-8,ASSALGGVTYEQY
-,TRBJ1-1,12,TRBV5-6,ASSGTPQNTEAF